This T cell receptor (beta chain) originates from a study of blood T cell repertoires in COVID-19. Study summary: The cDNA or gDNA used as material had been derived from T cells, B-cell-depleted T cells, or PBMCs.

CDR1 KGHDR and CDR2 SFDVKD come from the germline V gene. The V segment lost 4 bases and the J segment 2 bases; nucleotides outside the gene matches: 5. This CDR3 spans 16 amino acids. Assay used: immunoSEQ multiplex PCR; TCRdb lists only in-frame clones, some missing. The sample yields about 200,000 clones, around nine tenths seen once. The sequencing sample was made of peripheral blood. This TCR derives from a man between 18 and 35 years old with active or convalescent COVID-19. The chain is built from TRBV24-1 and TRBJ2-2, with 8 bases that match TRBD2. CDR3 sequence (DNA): TGTGCCACCAGTGACACCGGGACTAGAAACACCGGGGAGCTGTTTTTT. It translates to CATSDTGTRNTGELFF.